This record looks at one T cell receptor (beta chain) sequence and its context. The antigen is not known. Combining a sample-barcoded 5' primer with a J-beta primer mix, a second PCR ran for about 7 to 11 cycles. One entry per CDR3 protein, called by TCRdb with MiXCR from the 5' RACE reads. The sample yields about 630,000 distinct CDR3 sequences, 20% to 25% seen once. Every donor gave roughly 9.2 milliliters of peripheral blood. Samples each yielded at least 6 micrograms of total RNA. This record comes from a study of blood T cells in healthy people across ages. General observations from the study: Per-million-T-cell TCR beta diversity fell roughly linearly with age.

CDR3 size: 14 residues. V shed 3 bases and J 5 bases; nucleotides not matched to a gene: 6. Sequencing used blood. The rearrangement joins TRBV12-3 or TRBV12-4 to TRBJ2-5; the match to TRBD1 covers 7 bases. This TCR derives from a man aged 65 to 85 in good health. Written as DNA, the CDR3 is TGTGCCAGCAGTTTTCAGGGGGTCTGGGAGACCCAGTACTTC. Residues: CASSFQGVWETQYF.